What follows are 27 T cell receptor beta chains derived from one specimen sequenced in a study of technical replicates of blood from a few donors. Some clones are missing from TCRdb's copy, which holds only in-frame ones; the method was immunoSEQ multiplex PCR. The repertoire has about 82,000 clones, around 94% of them found once; the top ten carry approximately 0.41%. Sequences were obtained from T cells isolated from PBMCs. All receptors derive from a human donor in good health.

This clone showed up just once. The chain recombines TRBV6-5 with TRBJ1-2; D call uncertain. The CDR3 has 14 amino acids. V was pared by 2 bases and J by 5 bases, with 12 bases between. CDR1 and CDR2 (germline): MNHEY, SVGAGI. The CDR3 bases are TGTGCCAGCAGTTACGGTGGGCCAAGGTATGGCTACACCTTC. Encoded protein: CASSYGGPRYGYTF.

This chain joins TRBV5-1 and TRBJ2-5, with D perhaps matching TRBD2 (5 bases). V shed 5 bases and J shed 4 bases, with 18 bases lying between them. This CDR3 is built from 15 residues. The germline V gene has CDR1 SGHRS and CDR2 YFSETQ. CDR3 bases: TGCGCCAGCAGGAACGGGGTATCGGTTGTAGAGACCCAGTACTTC. It codes for CASRNGVSVVETQYF. Filled out from reference TRBV5-1 and TRBJ2-5, the complete variable domain reads KAGVTQTPRYLIKTRGQQVTLSCSPISGHRSVSWYQQTPGQGLQFLFEYFSETQRNKGNFPGRFSGRQFSNSRSEMNVSTLELGDSALYLCASRNGVSVVETQYFGPGTRLLVL.

This sequence joins TRBV18 and TRBJ2-7, with D perhaps TRBD1 (6 bases). Per germline, CDR1 KGHSH and CDR2 LQKENI. The V end was cut by 2 bases, the J end by 3 bases, with 14 bases between. This CDR3 is 15 amino acids long. CDR3 in DNA: TGTGCCAGCTCACCAGGTTACAGGGACGGCTACGAGCAGTACTTC. Protein sequence: CASSPGYRDGYEQYF.

DNA of the CDR3: TGCGCCAGCAGCTTGGTAACTAGCGGGAACTCCTACAATGAGCAGTTCTTC. Translated, it gives CASSLVTSGNSYNEQFF. This chain uses TRBV5-1 with TRBJ2-1; 10 positions match TRBD2. J was trimmed by 0 bases and V by 0 bases; bases with no gene match: 3. The CDR3 covers 17 residues. The V gene's germline CDR1 is SGHRS and CDR2 YFSETQ.

V is TRBV2 and J is TRBJ1-1, with 8 bases matching TRBD1. The V segment lost 8 bases and the J segment 0 bases; nucleotides outside the gene matches: 2. The CDR3 has 13 residues. Germline V gene lookup returns CDR1 SNHLY and CDR2 FYNNEI. CDR3 region: CASGQGLNTEAFF. The CDR3 DNA reads as TGTGCCAGCGGACAGGGACTGAACACTGAAGCTTTCTTT.

V is TRBV2 and J is TRBJ2-5, with TRBD1 matching over 7 bases. Germline lookup yields CDR1 SNHLY and CDR2 FYNNEI. CDR3 length: 12 amino acids. The ends lost 3 bases at V and 5 bases at J; junction bases unmatched: 0. CDR3 nucleotide sequence: TGTGCCAGCAGTGACAGGGGGGAGACCCAGTACTTC. Encoded protein: CASSDRGETQYF.

The chain couples TRBV9 to TRBJ2-7; D perhaps matches TRBD2 (5 bases). V lost 4 bases and J 4 bases, leaving 9 bases between the germline ends. The CDR3 extends over 12 amino acids. Germline CDR1 SGDLS, CDR2 YYNGEE. CDR3 DNA: TGTGCCAGCAGCCCAGGAGGATACGAGCAGTACTTC. It encodes CASSPGGYEQYF.

This chain uses TRBV28 with TRBJ1-2; 9 bases agree with TRBD1. The CDR3 contains 12 residues. V shed 5 bases and J 8 bases; nucleotides not matched to a gene: 3. Germline CDR1 MDHEN, CDR2 SYDVKM. CDR3 nucleotide sequence: TGTGCCAGCAGTGGGACAGGGCCCGGCTACACCTTC. Translation gives CASSGTGPGYTF.

Written as DNA, the CDR3 is TGCGCCAGCAGATACGGGAGACACACAGATACGCAGTATTTT. Translated, it gives CASRYGRHTDTQYF. The chain joins TRBV5-1 to TRBJ2-3, with D tentatively TRBD2 (6 bases). The CDR3 spans 14 residues. The germline CDR1 and CDR2 sequences are SGHRS and YFSETQ. Trimming cost V 5 bases and J 2 bases, with 12 bases left between them.

The gene calls are TRBV7-2 and TRBJ2-2; the D gene is possibly TRBD1 (6 bases). V gave up 8 bases and J gave up 0 bases, with 13 bases separating them. CDR3 length: 15 amino acids. Per the germline V gene, CDR1 is SGHTA and CDR2 is FQGNSA. This chain's CDR3 is CASGVQGANTGELFF. The CDR3, as DNA: TGTGCCAGCGGTGTACAGGGAGCGAACACCGGGGAGCTGTTTTTT.

The gene calls are TRBV6-5 and TRBJ1-2; 8 nucleotides align to TRBD1. V lost 2 bases to trimming and J lost 7 bases; unmatched junction nucleotides: 6. CDR1 is MNHEY, CDR2 SVGAGI, per germline. The CDR3 runs 14 residues. This CDR3 is CASSYNAGGSGYTF. The CDR3 DNA follows: TGTGCCAGCAGTTACAATGCAGGGGGCTCTGGCTACACCTTC.

The genes are TRBV6-5 and TRBJ2-1; tentative D call: TRBD2 (6 bases). Germline CDR1 reads MNHEY; CDR2 reads SVGAGI. V gave up 7 bases and J gave up 4 bases, with 17 bases separating them. CDR3 length equals 15 residues. CDR3 sequence (DNA): TGTGCCAGCAATCCCTCAGGGAGGTCGTACAATGAGCAGTTCTTC. Translating it yields CASNPSGRSYNEQFF.

The gene calls are TRBV20-1 and TRBJ1-2, with D hard to call. Germline CDR1 reads DFQATT; CDR2 reads SNEGSKA (reference sequence). The V end lost 8 bases, the J end lost 4 bases, and 8 bases lay between the germline ends. This CDR3 spans 10 amino acids. CDR3: CSPSVYGYTF. Here the CDR3 DNA reads TGCAGTCCATCAGTCTATGGCTACACCTTC.

The V and J genes are TRBV7-2 and TRBJ2-5; the match to TRBD2 covers 7 bases. The trim removed 3 bases at V and 4 bases at J, leaving 5 bases unmatched. The germline V gene has CDR1 SGHTA and CDR2 FQGNSA. The CDR3 runs to 14 residues. This CDR3 reads CASSFGGSSETQYF. CDR3 nucleotides: TGTGCCAGCAGCTTCGGGGGGTCGTCAGAGACCCAGTACTTC.

The chain carries TRBV6-5 and TRBJ2-7; maybe TRBD1 (6 bases). The germline V and J ends were trimmed by 2 bases and 4 bases, with 12 bases remaining between them. CDR3 length equals 14 residues. Germline CDR1 MNHEY, CDR2 SVGAGI. In DNA, the CDR3 is TGTGCCAGCAGTTACGGCCTAGGGGGATACGAGCAGTACTTC. It codes for CASSYGLGGYEQYF.

The genes are TRBV30 and TRBJ1-2; D is unclear. V lost 3 bases to trimming and J lost 0 bases, with 8 bases between them. The CDR3 spans 13 residues. Germline CDR1 is GTSNPN and CDR2 is SVGIG (reference sequence). The CDR3 DNA reads TGTGCCTGGAGCCCGGTTGCTAACTATGGCTACACCTTC. Protein product: CAWSPVANYGYTF.

V is TRBV9 and J is TRBJ2-5, with D maybe TRBD1 (6 bases). This CDR3 region has 14 residues. CDR1 SGDLS and CDR2 YYNGEE come from the germline V gene. V was shortened by 0 bases and J by 5 bases, with 11 bases between the two germline ends. For the CDR3, the DNA is TGTGCCAGCAGCGTAGGAGGGGGTTACGAGACCCAGTACTTC. As protein: CASSVGGGYETQYF.

The rearrangement links TRBV19 to TRBJ1-3; possibly TRBD1 for D (6 bases). The ends were cut back, 3 bases at V and 2 bases at J, with 8 bases in the middle. In germline, CDR1 is LNHDA, CDR2 SQIVND (reference sequence). The CDR3 is 14 amino acids. The CDR3 loop reads CASSMRDTGNTIYF. The CDR3 DNA is TGTGCCAGTAGTATGAGGGACACTGGAAACACCATATATTTT.

This clone was detected only once. V usage is TRBV25-1 and J usage is TRBJ1-1, with D perhaps matching TRBD1 (5 bases). Germline loops: CDR1 MGHDK, CDR2 SYGVNS. V gave up 2 bases and J gave up 6 bases, with 19 bases separating them. The CDR3 has 16 residues. The CDR3 DNA reads as TGTGCCAGCAGTGAACATAGGGGCGCCGTTATCTCTGAAGCTTTCTTT. It specifies CASSEHRGAVISEAFF.

The J gene is TRBJ2-7, the V gene TRBV28; a weak D match, TRBD1 (6 bases). This CDR3 has 14 residues. Per germline, CDR1 MDHEN and CDR2 SYDVKM. V was trimmed by 7 bases and J by 7 bases, leaving 20 bases between them. The CDR3 bases are TGTGCCAGCAATATACAGGGACCCTATCCGGAGCAGTACTTC. Translation: CASNIQGPYPEQYF.

The genes are TRBV9 and TRBJ2-3; D call uncertain. This CDR3 is built from 15 residues. CDR1 and CDR2 (germline): SGDLS, YYNGEE. V dropped 2 bases and J dropped 1 base, with 11 bases sitting between them. The CDR3 here is CASSVHETGTDTQYF. For the CDR3, the DNA is TGTGCCAGCAGCGTTCACGAAACTGGCACAGATACGCAGTATTTT. Full variable domain (missing parts from reference TRBV9 and TRBJ2-3): DSGVTQTPKHLITATGQRVTLRCSPRSGDLSVYWYQQSLDQGLQFLIQYYNGEERAKGNILERFSAQQFPDLHSELNLSSLELGDSALYFCASSVHETGTDTQYFGPGTRLTVL.

This clone appeared a single time. This chain joins TRBV6-5 and TRBJ2-7, with D possibly being TRBD1 (6 bases). The CDR3 is 13 amino acids. CDR1 and CDR2 from the germline V gene are MNHEY and SVGAGI. Deletions cut 6 bases from V and 3 bases from J, with 12 bases between. In DNA, the CDR3 is TGTGCCAGCAGGTCTGCAGGGGACTACGAGCAGTACTTC. Translated: CASRSAGDYEQYF.

The chain employs TRBV2 and TRBJ2-7; TRBD1 is a possible D gene (6 bases). The CDR3 runs 12 residues. The germline gives CDR1 SNHLY, CDR2 FYNNEI. The V end lost 4 bases, the J end lost 5 bases, and 9 bases lay between the germline ends. The CDR3: CASSVAGDEQYF. Here the CDR3 DNA reads TGTGCCAGCAGTGTCGCAGGGGACGAGCAGTACTTC.

J is TRBJ1-3 and V is TRBV6-1; perhaps TRBD1 as D (5 bases). Germline V gives CDR1 MNHNS, CDR2 SASEGT. Between the trimmed V and J ends, which lost 1 base and 0 bases, there was a span of 7 bases. The CDR3 length is 15 residues. The CDR3 sequence is CASSEDRYSGNTIYF. CDR3 nucleotide sequence: TGTGCCAGCAGTGAAGACAGGTACTCTGGAAACACCATATATTTT.

The genes are TRBV28 and TRBJ2-7; D perhaps matches TRBD1 (6 bases). Germline V gives CDR1 MDHEN, CDR2 SYDVKM. V was shortened by 6 bases and J by 3 bases, with 12 bases between the two germline ends. The CDR3 sequence is 13 residues long. CDR3 protein: CASRLQGGYEQYF. The CDR3 DNA follows: TGTGCCAGCAGACTGCAAGGGGGCTACGAGCAGTACTTC.

CDR3 DNA sequence: TGTGCCAGCAGGGAACGGGGTCAGCCCCAGCATTTT. It encodes CASRERGQPQHF. The genes are TRBV27 and TRBJ1-5; D not resolved. CDR3 length equals 12 residues. Germline CDR1 and CDR2: MNHEY and SMNVEV (reference sequence). The V end was cut by 6 bases, the J end by 6 bases, with 9 bases between.

This clone showed up just once. The DNA is left out, because the CDR3 cannot be placed on it with certainty; the CDR3 is given as TCRdb lists it. V gene TRBV27 combines with J gene TRBJ2-3; no check of the table's D call, TRBD2, against the DNA was made. The CDR3 length is 16 residues, termini included. CDR1 MNHEY and CDR2 SMNVEV come from the germline V gene (reference sequence). The CDR3 protein is CASSSSAGEDTDTQYF.